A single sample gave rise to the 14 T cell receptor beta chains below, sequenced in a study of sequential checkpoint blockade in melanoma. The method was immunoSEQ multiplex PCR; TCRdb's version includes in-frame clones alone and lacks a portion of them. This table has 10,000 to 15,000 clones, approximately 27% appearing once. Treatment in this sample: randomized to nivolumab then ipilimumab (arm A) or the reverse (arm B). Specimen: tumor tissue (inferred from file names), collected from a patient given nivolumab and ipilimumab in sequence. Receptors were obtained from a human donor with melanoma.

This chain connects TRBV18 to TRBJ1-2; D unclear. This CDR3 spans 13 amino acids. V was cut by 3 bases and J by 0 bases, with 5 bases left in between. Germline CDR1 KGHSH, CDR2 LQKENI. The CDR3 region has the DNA TGTGCCAGCTCACCGGAAGCTAACTATGGCTACACCTTC. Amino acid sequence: CASSPEANYGYTF.

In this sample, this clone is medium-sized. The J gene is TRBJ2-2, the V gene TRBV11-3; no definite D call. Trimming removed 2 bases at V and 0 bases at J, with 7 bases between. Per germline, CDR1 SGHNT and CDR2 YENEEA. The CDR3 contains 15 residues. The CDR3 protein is CASSLSHANTGELFF. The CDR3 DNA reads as TGTGCCAGCAGCTTATCACACGCGAACACCGGGGAGCTGTTTTTT.

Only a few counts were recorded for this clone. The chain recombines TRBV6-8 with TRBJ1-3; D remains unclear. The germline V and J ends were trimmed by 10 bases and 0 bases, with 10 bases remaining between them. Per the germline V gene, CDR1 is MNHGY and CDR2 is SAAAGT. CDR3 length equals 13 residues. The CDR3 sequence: CAIKASSGNTIYF. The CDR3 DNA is TGTGCCATCAAAGCGAGCTCTGGAAACACCATATATTTT.

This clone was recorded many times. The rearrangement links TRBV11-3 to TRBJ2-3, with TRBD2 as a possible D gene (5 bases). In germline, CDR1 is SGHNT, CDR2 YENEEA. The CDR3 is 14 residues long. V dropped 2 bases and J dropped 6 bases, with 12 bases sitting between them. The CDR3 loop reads CASSLLGGVDTQYF. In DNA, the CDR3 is TGTGCCAGCAGCTTACTTGGAGGCGTCGATACGCAGTATTTT.

Written as DNA, the CDR3 is TGTGCCAGCAGCTTAATTGATGAGGGTTTGGAGACCCAGTACTTC. It specifies CASSLIDEGLETQYF. The genes are TRBV11-3 and TRBJ2-5; perhaps TRBD2 as D (5 bases). This CDR3 is 15 amino acids long. V was clipped by 2 bases and J by 5 bases, with 15 bases between them. CDR1 and CDR2 from the germline V gene are SGHNT and YENEEA.

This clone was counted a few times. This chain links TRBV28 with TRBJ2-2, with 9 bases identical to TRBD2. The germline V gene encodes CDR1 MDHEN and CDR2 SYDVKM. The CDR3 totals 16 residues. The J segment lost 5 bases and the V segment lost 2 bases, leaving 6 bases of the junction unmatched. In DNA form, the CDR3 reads TGTGCCAGCAGTTTAGTAGCGGGGGCAGGAACCGGGGAGCTGTTTTTT. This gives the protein CASSLVAGAGTGELFF.

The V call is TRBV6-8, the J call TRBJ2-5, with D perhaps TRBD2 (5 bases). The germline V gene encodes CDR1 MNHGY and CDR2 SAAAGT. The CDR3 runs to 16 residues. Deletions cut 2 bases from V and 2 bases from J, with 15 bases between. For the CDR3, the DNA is TGTGCCAGCAGTTACACCGCCGGGATTTTACAAGAGACCCAGTACTTC. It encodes CASSYTAGILQETQYF.

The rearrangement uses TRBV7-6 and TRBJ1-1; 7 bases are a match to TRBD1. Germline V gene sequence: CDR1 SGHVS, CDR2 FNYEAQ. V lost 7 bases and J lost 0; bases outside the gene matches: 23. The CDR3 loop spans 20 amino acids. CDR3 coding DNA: TGTGCCAGCACAATGACAGGGCAGGCCTGGAGGGGCCCTATGAACACTGAAGCTTTCTTT. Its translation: CASTMTGQAWRGPMNTEAFF.

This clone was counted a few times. The CDR3 region is CATSRDDYWDEQYF. As DNA, the CDR3 is TGTGCCACCAGCAGAGATGATTATTGGGACGAGCAGTACTTC. This chain uses TRBV15 with TRBJ2-7; D is ambiguous. Germline values: CDR1 LNHNV, CDR2 YYDKDF (reference sequence). This CDR3 has 14 residues. Trimming shortened V by 0 bases and J by 5 bases, and 11 bases separated the two germline ends.

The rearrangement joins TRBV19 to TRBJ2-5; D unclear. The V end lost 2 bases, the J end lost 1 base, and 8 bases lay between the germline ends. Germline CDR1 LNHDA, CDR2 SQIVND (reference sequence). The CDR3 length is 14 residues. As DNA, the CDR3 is TGTGCCAGTAGTATATCCGGCGGCCAAGAGACCCAGTACTTC. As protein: CASSISGGQETQYF.

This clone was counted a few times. Here the CDR3 reads CASSQEVQGVGYTF. The CDR3 nucleotides are TGCGCCAGCAGCCAAGAGGTTCAGGGGGTAGGCTACACCTTC. The chain recombines TRBV4-3 with TRBJ1-2, with TRBD1 matching over 7 bases. CDR3 size: 14 residues. The ends lost 0 bases at V and 8 bases at J; junction bases unmatched: 6. Germline V lookup: CDR1 LGHNA, CDR2 YSLEER.

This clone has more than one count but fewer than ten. This CDR3 reads CASSQEEGDTQYF. CDR3 bases: TGCGCCAGCAGCCAAGAGGAGGGAGATACGCAGTATTTT. The chain carries TRBV1 and TRBJ2-3; the D call of TRBD2 is as the table states it, not checked on the DNA. TRBV1 constitutes a pseudogene. The CDR3 contains 13 residues.

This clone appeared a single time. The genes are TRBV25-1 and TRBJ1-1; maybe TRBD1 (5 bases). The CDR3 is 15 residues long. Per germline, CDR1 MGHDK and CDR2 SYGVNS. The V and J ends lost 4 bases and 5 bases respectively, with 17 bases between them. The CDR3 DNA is TGTGCCAGCAGTGCCTCTTGGGGCGAAAGGACTGAAGCTTTCTTT. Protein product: CASSASWGERTEAFF.

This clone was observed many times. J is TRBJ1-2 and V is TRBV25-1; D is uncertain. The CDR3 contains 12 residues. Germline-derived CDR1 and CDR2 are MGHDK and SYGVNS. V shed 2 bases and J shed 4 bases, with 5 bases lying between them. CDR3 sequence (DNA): TGTGCCAGCAGTGAAACGTCCTATGGCTACACCTTC. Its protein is CASSETSYGYTF.